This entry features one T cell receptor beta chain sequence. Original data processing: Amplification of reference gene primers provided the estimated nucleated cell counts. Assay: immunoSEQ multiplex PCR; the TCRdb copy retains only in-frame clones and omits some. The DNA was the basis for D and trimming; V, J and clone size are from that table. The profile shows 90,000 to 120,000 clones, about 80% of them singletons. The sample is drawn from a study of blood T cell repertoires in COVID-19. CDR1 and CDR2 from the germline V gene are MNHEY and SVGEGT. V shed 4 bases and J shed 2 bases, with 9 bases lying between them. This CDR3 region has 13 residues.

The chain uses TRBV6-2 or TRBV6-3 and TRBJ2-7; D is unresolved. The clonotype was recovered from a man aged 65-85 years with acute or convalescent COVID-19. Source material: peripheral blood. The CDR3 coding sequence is TGTGCCAGCAGTTTAGTTCCCACCTACGAGCAGTACTTC. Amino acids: CASSLVPTYEQYF.